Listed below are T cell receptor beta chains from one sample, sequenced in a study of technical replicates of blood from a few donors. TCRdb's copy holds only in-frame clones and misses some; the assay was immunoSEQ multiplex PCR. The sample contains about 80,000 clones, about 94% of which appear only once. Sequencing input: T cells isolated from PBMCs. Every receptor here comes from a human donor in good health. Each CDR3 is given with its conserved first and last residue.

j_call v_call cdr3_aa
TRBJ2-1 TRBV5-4 CASSRIQGGRYNEQFF
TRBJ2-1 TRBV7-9 CASSLSAGSFYNEQFF
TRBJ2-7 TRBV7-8 CASSFFPGQSFSYEQYF
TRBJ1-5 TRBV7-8 CASSGTRLHF
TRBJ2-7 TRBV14 CASSGTGSFYEQYF
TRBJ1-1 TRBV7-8 CASSLGTKVTEAFF
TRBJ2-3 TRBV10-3 CAISESTSGDTQYF
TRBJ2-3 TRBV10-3 CATYPQGRDSGRATDTQYF
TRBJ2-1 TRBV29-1 CSVEVAGRNEQFF
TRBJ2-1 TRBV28 CASSRDRRFNEQFF
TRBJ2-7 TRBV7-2 CASSLRDYYEQYF
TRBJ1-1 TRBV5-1 CASSLALKNTEAFF
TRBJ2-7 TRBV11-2 CASSLTGRNEQYF
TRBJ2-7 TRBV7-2 CASSFRGTSGTYEQYF